Given below is one T cell receptor (beta chain) in context. It lacks a known antigen. Library generation was performed with the immunoSEQ multiplex PCR assay. For the multiplex PCR, a mixture combining 60 forward primers for TCR Vbeta segments and 13 reverse primers for TCR Jbeta segments was used. Amplification of the CDR3 region of rearranged TCR beta genes was performed with a multiplex PCR assay on genomic DNA. The Illumina HiSeq System was used to sequence the amplified TCR beta libraries as 87-base-pair reads. As for the original processing: Across the 670 or so repertoires, a later analysis counted 80 million or so unique TCR beta chains, 9 million to 14 million of which were shared by at least two donors. Raw reads were error-corrected and collapsed into unique sequences with a nearest-neighbor algorithm that merged closely related sequences to remove PCR and sequencing errors. V, D and J gene segments were assigned by aligning CDR3 sequences to IMGT reference sequences. For a sequence to be retained, a match of at least six nucleotides was required to both a V gene segment and a J gene segment. Rearrangements were classified as productive when the CDR3 lacked stop codons and remained in frame with V and J, and all other rearrangements were classified as non-productive. CDR3 was defined according to IMGT convention as the region running from the second conserved V-encoded cysteine to the conserved J-encoded phenylalanine. In an earlier analysis of around 540 of the donors, sequences lacking an unambiguous match to a single V gene segment were excluded. An earlier analysis of several hundred of the donors classified V segments as functional when productive rearrangements were above 56.7% and as segregating when the standard deviation between donors was above 5%. A statistical classification framework was built for diagnosing cytomegalovirus status from the catalog of TCR beta chain sequences. In a later analysis, V and J genes were assigned by comparing TCR nucleotide sequences against IMGT/GENE-DB human TR gene sequences. In a later analysis, CDR3 sequences and most-parsimonious VDJ recombination scenarios were assigned using the TCRdist pipeline. In a later analysis, each TCR beta chain was defined by its CDR3 amino acid sequence together with its V-gene family, and reads lacking a unique V-gene family were excluded. A later analysis removed nearly 600 highly shared, low-generation-probability nucleotide sequences to deal with suspected cross-contamination and a sequencing artifact. In a later analysis, a clonal expansion index for each public chain was calculated from normalized within-repertoire ranks of inferred template counts. A later analysis computed generation probabilities with a VDJ recombination model fitted to out-of-frame rearrangements, and checked the results against IGoR. A later analysis scored TCR-TCR, TCR-HLA and TCR-CMV co-occurrence with hypergeometric tests, applying a repertoire-size bias correction to TCR pairs. To estimate false discovery rates, a later analysis permuted the HLA or CMV assignments 20 times. A later analysis grouped co-occurring TCRs with DBSCAN, adding TCRdist sequence similarity when clustering within HLA-allele-positive subsets. Repertoires with fewer than 30,000 or more than 120,000 public chains, plus five repertoires with anomalous nucleotide sharing, were excluded from co-occurrence clustering. TCRdb provides this immuneACCESS table in a form limited to in-frame rearrangements. Some clones are lacking; in checked studies, under half of them reflect an unresolved V gene, and why the rest are absent is not known. That table is the source of V, J and clone size, and D and trimming were worked out from the DNA. This sample's table contains 40,000 to 65,000 clones. Together, the top ten hold 25% to 30% of the sample.

These data originate in a study of cytomegalovirus exposure and HLA in healthy donors (dated by TCRdb to about 2017). As for the study more broadly: An earlier analysis of some 600 of the donors reported 276 Gb of sequence data and roughly 120 million unique TCR beta sequences obtained from around 170 million T cells. In an earlier analysis of 500 to 650 of the donors, high-throughput TCR beta sequencing was used to judge whether each TCR beta V gene segment behaved as functional or pseudogenic. Rather than using new phenotypic data, the later analysis identified candidate immune exposures from TCR beta sequences and from how often those sequences occurred across donors. All discovery cohort repertoires had been generated on a single sequencing platform. Among about 400 genotyped donors of the cohort, an average of approximately 240,000 unique TCR beta nucleotide sequences was sequenced per donor, of which about 18% were non-productive. A later analysis re-analyzed previously published TCR beta repertoires from 666 donors and added high-resolution HLA genotyping to study TCR occurrence patterns. Both class I and class II loci were covered by HLA typing, at four-digit resolution. Of the approximately 400 genotyped donors, approximately 83% fell in the genetic ancestry cluster associated with self-reported Caucasian donors. The study combined high-throughput TCR immunosequencing, statistical association of individual TCRs with disease status, and machine learning to predict cytomegalovirus infection status. The study used immunosequencing to profile the T cell repertoires of approximately 640 subjects and linked those repertoires to cytomegalovirus serostatus. Donor age, sex, ethnicity and CMV serostatus were compiled alongside the repertoire data. Besides the first cohort of 500 to 700 subjects, a separate validation cohort made up of some 110 different subjects was used. Roughly 300 gigabases of sequencing data and tens of millions of unique TCR sequences were included in an early release covering under 650 HLA-typed donors. The number of donors typed differed by locus, with roughly 620-630 for A, B, C, DRB1 and DQB1, more than 500 for DQA1, 600 to 610 for DPA1, and roughly 450 for DPB1. The study was designed to test whether signatures of past pathogen exposure could be identified by cataloging public T cell receptors. A later genetic analysis used genome-wide SNP genotypes for about 65% of the roughly 700 donors, treating that subset as a discovery cohort. Several DR-DQ haplotypes were treated as single units for association and clustering because of strong linkage in the cohort.

Overall results and qualifications from the work: The earlier analysis of almost 600 of the donors excluded roughly 17 rarely observed V segments, including chromosome 9 orphons, because counts were too low. At a false discovery rate of 0.05, a later analysis linked around 17,000 TCR beta sequences to specific HLA alleles. According to a later analysis, most CMV-associated TCR beta chains appeared to be HLA-restricted, and the HLA associations seemed to be driven largely by CMV exposure. A further reported finding was that TCR beta sequences accurately predicted the HLA-A and HLA-B alleles for most subjects in the first cohort. In an earlier analysis of some 500 of the donors, most TCR beta V segments were observed in productive rearrangements about 87% or about 30% of the time, broadly matching IMGT annotations. It was suggested by the authors that the approach could potentially be generalized to other disease states and immunological phenotypes. Correlated functional status among segregating V segments might reflect linkage disequilibrium, but an unknown experimental factor could not be ruled out. A later analysis found that TCR association rates varied across HLA loci, with DRB1 alleles showing the most associated TCRs and HLA-C alleles the fewest. A later analysis found that HLA-associated TCR beta chains were more clonally expanded and had lower generation probabilities than equally common non-associated chains. Because the 87-base-pair reads could not distinguish some IMGT-functional V segments, including TRBV6-2 and TRBV6-3, those segments were excluded. Because HLA typing was missing for some donors at each locus, association tests included only the typed subset. A cluster of highly shared sequence variants was judged likely to be a technical artifact of the sequencing pipeline. A later genetic analysis reported fewer N-insertions in productive TCRs among donors in an Asian-associated ancestry cluster than the roughly 650-donor mean. Most TCR sequences were seen in very few donors, while some public TCRs were found in many individuals. In both the original and validation cohorts, the classifier was reported to diagnose cytomegalovirus status with high specificity and sensitivity. In a later analysis, several top co-occurrence clusters were reported to appear linked to parvovirus B19, influenza, CMV and Epstein-Barr virus. Assigning TCR associations to individual alleles was difficult when HLA alleles, especially DR and DQ, strongly co-occurred. Only TCR beta chains were sequenced in this cohort, and the absence of alpha or paired-chain data limited detectable features. A total of about 180 TCR beta chains were listed by the study as associated with cytomegalovirus. Three of the identified cytomegalovirus-associated TCR beta chains were confirmed in vitro to be specific for cytomegalovirus antigens. Presence/absence analyses assumed roughly uniform sequencing depth across donors, an assumption that may not hold. Immune exposure information for the cohort was limited to CMV serostatus. V-gene and J-gene trimming of TCR beta chains was associated with a missense DCLRE1C variant in a later genetic analysis, and the association was replicated in an independent cohort.

The CDR3, cysteine through phenylalanine, is 12 amino acids long. CDR3 DNA only is kept here, 36 bases in frame from base 1. Sequences SGHTA (CDR1) and FQGNSA (CDR2) are obtained from the germline V gene. Deletion took 1 base off V and 10 bases off J, with a span of 10 bases between the germline ends. The cohort comprised some 700 healthy bone marrow donors. At the time of sampling, all cohort members were nominally healthy, though unrecorded immune exposures were likely present. The donor tested CMV seropositive and was one of the 289 seropositive cohort members. Each donor provided a peripheral blood sample, and peripheral blood mononuclear cells were used for TCR beta sequencing. The Qiagen DNeasy Blood Extraction Kit was used to extract genomic DNA from the blood cell samples.

Sequenced sample: PBMCs. The chain joins TRBV7-2 to TRBJ1-1; there is no confident call for the D gene. The source is a man aged 35-49 years in good health and CMV-seropositive. Here the CDR3 is given as CASSLGLRGAFF. The DNA sequence is TGTGCCAGCAGCTTAGGCCTGCGAGGAGCTTTCTTT.